The clone carrying this T cell receptor (beta chain) showed up just a few times. Its target is unknown. The data derive from a study of T-cell memory formation after mild COVID-19. On the study more broadly: TCR clusters showed largely donor specificity. Study findings and constraints: Clones that contracted from day 15 to 85 were balanced CD4/CD8, while later expanders leaned CD4+.

V gave up 5 bases and J gave up 6 bases, with 17 bases separating them. The CDR3 covers 14 residues. TCRdb reanalysed the 5' RACE reads using MiXCR and keeps one entry per CDR3 protein. The table includes about 290,000 distinct CDR3 sequences, more than 15% detected once. The sequenced sample was PBMCs or a T cell subset sorted from them (not recorded which). The receptor comes from a man younger than 35 who had mild COVID-19 (a few samples of this study predate the infection). Cell type and time point are not known. V is TRBV12-3 or TRBV12-4 and J is TRBJ2-7, with unresolved D. The CDR3 DNA reads TGTGCCAGCAGTCGTGCAGGACCGACCTCCGAGCAGTACTTC. Translation gives CASSRAGPTSEQYF.